These T cell receptor beta chains were read from a single sample in a study of shared clonotypes between healthy human individuals. Clones were read by immunoSEQ multiplex PCR, and TCRdb kept only the in-frame ones, dropping some. This sample carries about 2 million clones, less than 95% of them seen once, and the ten largest clones take 1.1%. The sample taken for sequencing was naive CD8+ T cells sorted from blood. The receptors stem from a young man in good health. Both conserved end residues are part of each CDR3. The order of the fields is J gene, V gene, D gene, clone size, CDR3 protein, CDR3 DNA. The D gene is left open where the match is weak. Clone size, where shown, is once, few, many, or a class for clones that have expanded.

j_call: TRBJ1-1; v_call: TRBV7-2; d_call: .; clone_size: .; cdr3_aa: CASSSTNQNTEAFF; cdr3_nt: TGTGCCAGCAGCTCTACAAACCAGAACACTGAAGCTTTCTTT
j_call: TRBJ2-1; v_call: TRBV9; d_call: TRBD2; clone_size: .; cdr3_aa: CASSEIAGGTNEQFF; cdr3_nt: TGTGCCAGCAGCGAGATAGCGGGGGGCACCAATGAGCAGTTCTTC
j_call: TRBJ1-6; v_call: TRBV18; d_call: .; clone_size: .; cdr3_aa: CASSPPGGNSPLHF; cdr3_nt: TGTGCCAGCTCACCACCGGGGGGGAATTCACCCCTCCACTTT
j_call: TRBJ2-3; v_call: TRBV28; d_call: .; clone_size: once; cdr3_aa: CASSTAGLSSTDTQYF; cdr3_nt: TGTGCCAGCAGCACCGCTGGACTATCTAGCACAGATACGCAGTATTTT
j_call: TRBJ2-7; v_call: TRBV19; d_call: .; clone_size: .; cdr3_aa: CASSMGGAYEQYF; cdr3_nt: TGTGCCAGTAGTATGGGTGGAGCCTACGAGCAGTACTTC
j_call: TRBJ1-5; v_call: TRBV7-9; d_call: TRBD1; clone_size: .; cdr3_aa: CASSYVGTGANQPQHF; cdr3_nt: TGTGCCAGCAGCTATGTGGGGACAGGGGCCAATCAGCCCCAGCATTTT
j_call: TRBJ2-7; v_call: TRBV18; d_call: TRBD1; clone_size: .; cdr3_aa: CASSPPAPGQGSYEQYF; cdr3_nt: TGTGCCAGCTCACCACCTGCCCCGGGACAGGGTAGCTACGAGCAGTACTTC
j_call: TRBJ1-6; v_call: TRBV7-9; d_call: .; clone_size: .; cdr3_aa: CASSTTEGGSPLHF; cdr3_nt: TGTGCCAGCAGCACGACAGAGGGGGGTTCACCCCTCCACTTT
j_call: TRBJ1-4; v_call: TRBV14; d_call: TRBD1; clone_size: .; cdr3_aa: CASSQELARGLNHEKLFF; cdr3_nt: TGTGCCAGCAGCCAAGAGTTGGCCAGGGGGCTGAATCATGAAAAACTGTTTTTT
j_call: TRBJ1-1; v_call: TRBV6-1; d_call: .; clone_size: .; cdr3_aa: CASSGVTGITQAFF; cdr3_nt: TGTGCCAGCAGTGGAGTAACCGGAATTACTCAAGCTTTCTTT
j_call: TRBJ1-1; v_call: TRBV7-9; d_call: .; clone_size: .; cdr3_aa: CASSLVQGPTEAFF; cdr3_nt: TGTGCCAGCAGCTTAGTACAGGGCCCCACTGAAGCTTTCTTT
j_call: TRBJ2-7; v_call: TRBV10-3; d_call: TRBD1; clone_size: .; cdr3_aa: CAVPGTGHEQYF; cdr3_nt: TGTGCCGTCCCCGGGACAGGACACGAGCAGTACTTC
j_call: TRBJ2-5; v_call: TRBV5-1; d_call: .; clone_size: .; cdr3_aa: CASSFLRVGQETQYF; cdr3_nt: TGCGCCAGCAGCTTTCTCAGGGTAGGGCAAGAGACCCAGTACTTC
j_call: TRBJ2-5; v_call: TRBV18; d_call: .; clone_size: once; cdr3_aa: CASSLRDLQETQYF; cdr3_nt: TGTGCCAGCTCACTTCGGGACTTACAAGAGACCCAGTACTTC
j_call: TRBJ1-6; v_call: TRBV11-1; d_call: .; clone_size: few; cdr3_aa: CASSYDIGSPLHF; cdr3_nt: TGTGCCAGCAGCTACGACATTGGGTCACCCCTCCACTTT
j_call: TRBJ2-1; v_call: TRBV4-3; d_call: .; clone_size: .; cdr3_aa: CASSHDTYNEQFF; cdr3_nt: TGCGCCAGCAGCCACGACACTTACAATGAGCAGTTCTTC
j_call: TRBJ2-7; v_call: TRBV5-1; d_call: TRBD2; clone_size: .; cdr3_aa: CASSLEGTGLAGNYEQYF; cdr3_nt: TGCGCCAGCAGCTTGGAAGGAACTGGACTAGCGGGAAACTACGAGCAGTACTTC
j_call: TRBJ2-7; v_call: TRBV28; d_call: TRBD1; clone_size: .; cdr3_aa: CASSLSGQVSYEQYF; cdr3_nt: TGTGCCAGCAGTTTATCGGGACAGGTCTCCTACGAGCAGTACTTC
j_call: TRBJ2-7; v_call: TRBV4-1; d_call: TRBD2; clone_size: .; cdr3_aa: CASSQDPAGGPIYEQYF; cdr3_nt: TGCGCCAGCAGCCAAGACCCAGCGGGAGGGCCTATCTACGAGCAGTACTTC
j_call: TRBJ1-1; v_call: TRBV4-1; d_call: .; clone_size: .; cdr3_aa: CASSQYDSNTEAFF; cdr3_nt: TGCGCCAGCAGCCAATACGACAGTAACACTGAAGCTTTCTTT
j_call: TRBJ2-5; v_call: TRBV28; d_call: .; clone_size: .; cdr3_aa: CASSSRLGTPQETQYF; cdr3_nt: TGTGCCAGCAGTTCGAGGTTGGGGACCCCCCAAGAGACCCAGTACTTC
j_call: TRBJ1-5; v_call: TRBV7-9; d_call: .; clone_size: .; cdr3_aa: CASSPGEDQHF; cdr3_nt: TGTGCCAGCAGCCCCGGAGAGGACCAGCATTTT
j_call: TRBJ1-1; v_call: TRBV21-1; d_call: .; clone_size: .; cdr3_aa: CASSKEGEGVNTEAFF; cdr3_nt: TGTGCCAGCAGCAAAGAAGGGGAAGGGGTGAACACTGAAGCTTTCTTT
j_call: TRBJ1-1; v_call: TRBV7-9; d_call: TRBD1; clone_size: .; cdr3_aa: CASSFTTGMNTEAFF; cdr3_nt: TGTGCCAGCAGCTTTACGACAGGGATGAACACTGAAGCTTTCTTT
j_call: TRBJ1-1; v_call: TRBV28; d_call: .; clone_size: .; cdr3_aa: CASRSGVGYTEAFF; cdr3_nt: TGTGCCAGCAGGAGCGGAGTGGGGTACACTGAAGCTTTCTTT
j_call: TRBJ2-7; v_call: TRBV21-1; d_call: .; clone_size: .; cdr3_aa: CASSKSGTGSYEQYF; cdr3_nt: TGTGCCAGCAGCAAATCCGGGACAGGGTCCTACGAGCAGTACTTC
j_call: TRBJ1-3; v_call: TRBV6-1; d_call: .; clone_size: once; cdr3_aa: CASSEVGGDSGNTIYF; cdr3_nt: TGTGCCAGCAGTGAAGTTGGGGGGGACTCTGGAAACACCATATATTTT
j_call: TRBJ2-3; v_call: TRBV10-3; d_call: TRBD2; clone_size: .; cdr3_aa: CAIAPEWGRDTDTQYF; cdr3_nt: TGTGCCATCGCACCGGAGTGGGGGAGGGACACAGATACGCAGTATTTT
j_call: TRBJ1-2; v_call: TRBV6-6; d_call: .; clone_size: .; cdr3_aa: CASSYNRLALDYGYTF; cdr3_nt: TGTGCCAGCAGTTACAACCGCCTAGCCTTGGACTATGGCTACACCTTC
j_call: TRBJ1-1; v_call: TRBV6-1; d_call: .; clone_size: .; cdr3_aa: CASSQLNTEAFF; cdr3_nt: TGTGCCAGCAGTCAGCTGAACACTGAAGCTTTCTTT
j_call: TRBJ2-1; v_call: TRBV11-2; d_call: .; clone_size: .; cdr3_aa: CASSLEREQFF; cdr3_nt: TGTGCCAGCAGCTTAGAGAGAGAGCAGTTCTTC
j_call: TRBJ1-4; v_call: TRBV27; d_call: .; clone_size: .; cdr3_aa: CASSSGPGGEKLFF; cdr3_nt: TGTGCCAGCAGTTCGGGACCTGGGGGTGAAAAACTGTTTTTT
j_call: TRBJ2-5; v_call: TRBV27; d_call: .; clone_size: .; cdr3_aa: CASSSKDGGRPLGYQETQYF; cdr3_nt: TGTGCCAGCAGCTCTAAAGATGGTGGACGACCTCTAGGGTACCAAGAGACCCAGTACTTC
j_call: TRBJ1-2; v_call: TRBV27; d_call: .; clone_size: .; cdr3_aa: CASSLRGGGYTF; cdr3_nt: TGTGCCAGCAGTTTGAGGGGAGGCGGCTACACCTTC
j_call: TRBJ1-3; v_call: TRBV19; d_call: .; clone_size: .; cdr3_aa: CASSMSLGGNTIYF; cdr3_nt: TGTGCCAGTAGTATGAGCCTGGGAGGGAACACCATATATTTT
j_call: TRBJ2-1; v_call: TRBV6-5; d_call: TRBD2; clone_size: .; cdr3_aa: CASTHGGGRLDEQFF; cdr3_nt: TGTGCCAGCACCCACGGGGGGGGGAGGTTGGATGAGCAGTTCTTC
j_call: TRBJ2-1; v_call: TRBV6-5; d_call: .; clone_size: few; cdr3_aa: CASSYQGYNEQFF; cdr3_nt: TGTGCCAGCAGTTACCAGGGTTACAATGAGCAGTTCTTC
j_call: TRBJ1-3; v_call: TRBV9; d_call: TRBD1; clone_size: once; cdr3_aa: CASSAWGTGSSTIYF; cdr3_nt: TGTGCCAGCAGCGCCTGGGGGACAGGCTCTTCCACCATATATTTT
j_call: TRBJ2-3; v_call: TRBV6-1; d_call: TRBD2; clone_size: .; cdr3_aa: CASSEILAGGTDTQYF; cdr3_nt: TGTGCCAGCAGTGAAATACTAGCGGGGGGCACAGATACGCAGTATTTT
j_call: TRBJ1-2; v_call: TRBV30; d_call: .; clone_size: .; cdr3_aa: CAWSRLNGYTF; cdr3_nt: TGTGCCTGGAGTAGGCTCAATGGCTACACCTTC
j_call: TRBJ2-1; v_call: TRBV9; d_call: .; clone_size: .; cdr3_aa: CASSVGATTTYNEQFF; cdr3_nt: TGTGCCAGCAGCGTAGGAGCGACAACAACTTACAATGAGCAGTTCTTC
j_call: TRBJ2-7; v_call: TRBV4-1; d_call: TRBD2; clone_size: .; cdr3_aa: CASSRTSGGTYEQYF; cdr3_nt: TGCGCCAGCAGCCGGACTAGCGGGGGCACCTACGAGCAGTACTTC
j_call: TRBJ1-5; v_call: TRBV4-1; d_call: .; clone_size: .; cdr3_aa: CASSLKEGIQPQHF; cdr3_nt: TGCGCCAGCAGCCTTAAAGAAGGGATACAGCCCCAGCATTTT